This entry concerns a single T cell receptor (beta chain). This sample is part of a study of T-cell memory formation after mild COVID-19. The ends lost 4 bases at V and 8 bases at J; junction bases unmatched: 12. This CDR3 is 15 amino acids long. In germline, CDR1 is SGDLS, CDR2 YYNGEE. TCRdb recomputed calls from the 5' RACE reads with MiXCR, one row per CDR3 protein. The sample has tens of thousands of distinct CDR3 sequences; approximately 16% are singletons. This sequence joins TRBV9 and TRBJ1-2; 9 positions agree with TRBD1. The TCR sequence derives from a man aged 18 to 30 who had mild COVID-19 (a few samples of this study predate the infection). Cell type and time point are not known. Source material: PBMCs or a T cell subset sorted from them (not recorded which). CDR3 amino acids: CASSITDPGQGGYTF. The CDR3 DNA is TGTGCCAGCAGCATTACGGATCCCGGACAGGGGGGCTACACCTTC.